The TCR beta chain described here comes from a study of blood T cell repertoires in COVID-19. Study-level information: The analysed material was cDNA or gDNA that came from T cells, B-cell-depleted T cells, or PBMCs.

There are 14 residues in the CDR3. The germline CDR1 and CDR2 sequences are SGHTA and FQGNSA. The V end was cut by 2 bases, the J end by 0 bases, with 7 bases between. The repertoire was sequenced with immunoSEQ multiplex PCR; TCRdb's copy has only in-frame clones and lacks some. The repertoire holds about 190,000 clones, around 80% seen once, with about 14% in the top ten. The sample comprised peripheral blood. This TCR was sampled from a man between 50 and 59 years old who had recovered from COVID-19. The V and J genes are TRBV7-2 and TRBJ2-5; D call uncertain. The chain's CDR3 is CASSLPLNQETQYF. The DNA of the CDR3 is TGTGCCAGCAGCTTACCCCTAAACCAAGAGACCCAGTACTTC.